The 8 T cell receptor beta chains given below trace back to one sample, sequenced in a study of tumor and adjacent non-tumor tissue in lung cancer. This sample's RNA came from whole unsorted tissue. The library came from three nested PCR rounds adapted from ARM-PCR protocols. TCRdb re-called the multiplex PCR reads with MiXCR, one entry per CDR3 protein. In the table there are fewer than 85,000 distinct CDR3 sequences, roughly 80% of which are singletons. Sequencing was performed on lung tumor tissue. The receptors derive from a woman aged 45-59 years with non-small cell lung cancer.

On this clonotype: The germline gene is not matched at one end of the junction; a read error may be the cause. The chain has TRBV7-9 and TRBJ2-6, with TRBD1 identical over 7 bases. There are 16 residues in the CDR3. Germline V gene data show CDR1 as SEHNR and CDR2 as FQNEAQ (reference sequence). The CDR3 bases are TGTACCAGCAGCCCCGGACAGGACTCTGGGGCCAACGTCCTGTCTTTC. As protein: CTSSPGQDSGANVLSF.

Note on this clonotype: This could be a read error, since a much larger clone is one nucleotide away. The genes are TRBV5-1 and TRBJ2-1, with 7 bases aligning to TRBD1. The CDR3 has 16 amino acids. J was trimmed by 13 bases and V by 4 bases; bases with no gene match: 20. Germline assignment: CDR1 SGHRS and CDR2 YFSETQ. CDR3 DNA: TGCGCCAGCAGCCAACGCATAGGGCCCACAGACAGGGATCAGTTCTTC. Amino acid sequence: CASSQRIGPTDRDQFF.

The chain couples TRBV2 to TRBJ2-2, with D unclear. The CDR3 contains 14 residues. Trimming pared 7 bases from V and 4 bases from J, leaving 13 bases between. Looked up from germline, CDR1 is SNHLY and CDR2 is FYNNEI. CDR3 sequence: CASIPLLSTGELFF. CDR3 sequence (DNA): TGTGCCAGCATTCCCCTTTTGAGCACCGGGGAGCTGTTTTTT.

About this clonotype itself: The final CDR3 position lacks the conserved phenylalanine or tryptophan, pointing to a likely read error. This chain connects TRBV25-1 to TRBJ1-2; TRBD1 is a possible D gene (5 bases). Germline V lookup: CDR1 MGHDK, CDR2 SYGVNS. The CDR3 is 14 residues long. CDR3 in amino acids: CASSGPGAFYVYTL. The CDR3 DNA sequence: TGTGCCAGCAGTGGCCCCGGGGCCTTCTATGTCTACACCCTC.

About this clonotype itself: One end of the junction varies from germline; a read error may be responsible. The V and J genes are TRBV11-2 and TRBJ2-7; a possible D gene is TRBD2 (6 bases). Germline loops: CDR1 SGHAT, CDR2 FQNNGV. The CDR3 consists of 15 residues. The CDR3, as DNA: TGTACTAGCAGCTTATCTCCGAGTCCCTCCTATGAGCAGTACTTC. As protein: CTSSLSPSPSYEQYF.

Notes on this clonotype: Likely a read error: the CDR3 ends without its conserved phenylalanine or tryptophan. The chain uses TRBV6-6 and TRBJ2-1; D remains ambiguous. Germline CDR1 reads MNHNY; CDR2 reads SVGAGI (reference sequence). The CDR3 covers 19 residues. CDR3 in DNA: TGTGCCGGCAGTTACTTTGCCGGAATGGCGGCTACCTTCTATAATGAGCAGTTCATC. The encoded protein is CAGSYFAGMAATFYNEQFI.

In the case of this clonotype: In this CDR3 the conserved last residue, phenylalanine or tryptophan, is missing, so a read error is likely. The J gene is TRBJ2-7, the V gene TRBV20-1, with D possibly called TRBD1 or TRBD2 (5 bases each). Germline V gene lookup returns CDR1 DFQATT and CDR2 SNEGSKA (reference sequence). The germline V and J ends were trimmed by 7 bases and 3 bases, with 16 bases remaining between them. This CDR3 is 13 amino acids long. The CDR3 DNA sequence: TGCAGTGATAACGGGGCTGACTACTACGAGCAGTACATC. It is translated as CSDNGADYYEQYI.

This clonotype ranks as medium-sized (0.01 to 0.1%). The chain is built from TRBV12-3 or TRBV12-4 and TRBJ1-6; tentatively, D is TRBD1 (6 bases). This CDR3 is 15 amino acids long. V dropped 8 bases and J dropped 7 bases, with 18 bases sitting between them. In DNA form, the CDR3 reads TGTGCCAGCTCCTTTGGGGGGGCTCAGAATTCACCCCTCCACTTT. This codes for CASSFGGAQNSPLHF.